Presented here are 9 T cell receptor beta chains from one specimen sequenced in a study of CXCR3-negative and CXCR3-positive naive CD8 T cells (dated by TCRdb to the late 2010s). Sequencing relied on a NextSeq 550. The Human TCR Profiling Kit (MiLaboratory) was used to prepare UMI-labeled 5' RACE TRB cDNA libraries. Through TCRdb reprocessing, the reads give one entry per CDR3 protein sequence; DNA is omitted. The sample's records list 75,000 to 100,000 distinct CDR3 sequences. The ten largest clones represent 1.6% of the sample. Specimen: naive CXCR3- CD8+ T cells from blood. In light of the paper, this sample's cell subset or site label describes: CD45RO-CCR7+CD27+CD95- naive CD8+ T cells lacking CXCR3 (TNR3-). The receptor set was obtained from a human donor in good health. Some clones in this sample may be carry-over from other donors' samples.

The chain's CDR3 is CASSLELASYNEQFF. The rearrangement links TRBV5-5 to TRBJ2-1. The germline V gene has CDR1 SGHKS and CDR2 YYEKEE (reference sequence). This CDR3 is 15 amino acids long.

The chain is built from TRBV28 and TRBJ2-7; with no DNA, the TCRdb D assignment of TRBD2 cannot be verified. The CDR3 has 15 amino acids. Germline loops: CDR1 MDHEN, CDR2 SYDVKM. CDR3 amino acids: CASSIQAGGLDEQYF.

The chain uses TRBV12-5 and TRBJ1-1; the D gene TCRdb calls, TRBD1, cannot be checked with no DNA. The CDR3 is 15 residues long. Germline CDR1 reads LGHNT; CDR2 reads FRNRAP. The CDR3 loop reads CASGLVQGRVTEAFF.

This rearrangement joins TRBV6-2 or TRBV6-3 to TRBJ2-1; TCRdb reports TRBD1, a call that lacks DNA to check it against. Germline V CDR1 and CDR2: MNHEY, SVGEGT. CDR3 length: 15 amino acids. This CDR3 reads CASSTGTGPYNEQFF.

J is TRBJ2-4 and V is TRBV3-1; the D gene TCRdb calls, TRBD2, cannot be checked with no DNA. In germline, CDR1 is LGHDT, CDR2 YNNKEL (reference sequence). CDR3 length: 15 amino acids. This chain's CDR3 is CASSQDARAKNIQYF.

The chain joins TRBV11-2 to TRBJ2-7; the D gene TCRdb calls, TRBD1, cannot be checked with no DNA. The length of the CDR3 is 12 residues. Germline V gene data show CDR1 as SGHAT and CDR2 as FQNNGV. CDR3 sequence reads: CASSPPGIEQYF.

The chain joins TRBV20-1 to TRBJ2-3; TCRdb reports TRBD2, a call that lacks DNA to check it against. The CDR3 length is 14 residues. Germline V gene lookup returns CDR1 DFQATT and CDR2 SNEGSKA (reference sequence). CDR3 loop: CSATTSGVWNTQYF.

This rearrangement joins TRBV20-1 to TRBJ2-1; lacking DNA, the TRBD2 call made by TCRdb goes unchecked. CDR3 length: 14 residues. Germline values: CDR1 DFQATT, CDR2 SNEGSKA (reference sequence). CDR3 sequence: CSARLLAGELEQFF.

V usage is TRBV4-1 and J usage is TRBJ2-7; TCRdb's D call of TRBD1 is untestable without DNA. The CDR3 loop spans 14 amino acids. CDR1 is MGHRA, CDR2 YSYEKL, per germline. CDR3 amino acids: CASSHGQGDYEQYF.